This T cell receptor (beta chain) was profiled in a study of cytomegalovirus exposure and HLA in healthy donors. Study as a whole: Inside one of the first data releases sat 75 million to 100 million unique TCRs taken from HLA-typed donors.

All donors participated as healthy donors of bone marrow. Donors likely had unrecorded immune exposures despite being nominally healthy when sampled. Both 60 Vbeta primers and 13 Jbeta primers went into the PCR. TCRdb's table, derived via immunoSEQ multiplex PCR, lists solely in-frame clones and lacks some. The data hold around 130,000 clones, with around 75% observed a single time. Trimming took off 4 bases at V and 3 bases at J, with 12 bases between the two ends. This CDR3 comprises 13 residues. Per the germline V gene, CDR1 is GTSNPN and CDR2 is SVGIG (reference sequence). Study observations and caveats: As a later analysis revealed, most CMV-associated TCR beta chains appeared HLA-restricted.

Of note for this clone: Its antigen is not known.

The gene calls are TRBV30 and TRBJ1-2, with D possibly TRBD1 on 5 matching bases. Sequencing was performed on PBMCs. This clonotype originated in a man aged 25 to 45 in good health and CMV-seronegative. The CDR3 protein is CAWTHDSYYGYTF. The CDR3 DNA reads as TGTGCCTGGACCCACGACAGCTACTATGGCTACACCTTC.